These 7 T cell receptor beta chains were sequenced from one sample in a study of cytomegalovirus exposure and HLA in healthy donors (dated by TCRdb to the late 2010s). Library preparation was by the immunoSEQ multiplex PCR assay. The multiplex PCR relied on a mix of 60 forward primers for TCR Vbeta segments and 13 reverse primers for TCR Jbeta segments. Entries here come from immuneACCESS through TCRdb and include only in-frame sequences with V and J called. Some clones fail to appear in such tables; in the studies checked, an unresolved V gene covers under half of the shortfall, and the cause of the remainder is unknown. The sample table shows around 120,000 clones, and roughly 71% are seen once. The biggest ten clones account for around 9.9% of the sample. Input material: PBMCs. These receptors all stem from a man aged 35 to 55 in good health and CMV-seropositive.

The chain employs TRBV7-9 and TRBJ1-3; TRBD1 might be the D (6 bases). Germline CDR1 SEHNR, CDR2 FQNEAQ (reference sequence). The length of the CDR3 is 14 residues. The V end lost 5 bases, the J end lost 2 bases, and 10 bases lay between the germline ends. CDR3 in amino acids: CASSPGQPGNTIYF. DNA of the CDR3: TGTGCCAGCAGCCCAGGACAGCCTGGAAACACCATATATTTT.

The chain employs TRBV2 and TRBJ2-2; possibly TRBD2 for D (5 bases). The CDR3 has 15 amino acids. The germline V gene has CDR1 SNHLY and CDR2 FYNNEI. V was pared by 10 bases and J by 4 bases, with 19 bases between. CDR3 DNA: TGTGCCACCATGGCCTACGCGGGTACCACCGGGGAGCTGTTTTTT. Protein: CATMAYAGTTGELFF.

J is TRBJ1-5 and V is TRBV5-4, with a weak D call TRBD1 (5 bases). Trimming cost V 4 bases and J 0 bases, with 14 bases left between them. This CDR3 region has 16 residues. Germline CDR1 SGHNT, CDR2 YYREEE (reference sequence). The DNA for the CDR3 is TGTGCCAGCAGCCCCCTCAGGGATTATAGCAATCAGCCCCAGCATTTT. Translated: CASSPLRDYSNQPQHF.

This clone has more than one count but fewer than ten. This chain joins TRBV4-1 and TRBJ2-7; 10 bases are a match to TRBD2. CDR3 length: 16 residues. Germline CDR1 reads MGHRA; CDR2 reads YSYEKL. V shed 3 bases, J shed 2 bases, and the junction held 7 bases outside the gene matches. The CDR3 region has the DNA TGCGCCAGCAGCCATATCCCTAGCGGGAGCGCCTACGAGCAGTACTTC. This encodes CASSHIPSGSAYEQYF.

The chain carries TRBV7-2 and TRBJ2-7, with 9 positions matching TRBD2. Germline CDR1 SGHTA, CDR2 FQGNSA. V shed 7 bases, J shed 4 bases, and the junction held 11 bases outside the gene matches. The CDR3 runs to 15 residues. CDR3 DNA sequence: TGTGCCAGCATCTCGGGTGCGGGAGGGCCTTACGAGCAGTACTTC. Residues: CASISGAGGPYEQYF.

This chain links TRBV4-1 with TRBJ2-1; TRBD2 aligns across 15 bases. Germline trimming cut 0 bases from V and 7 bases from J; bases unmatched to any gene: 4. The CDR3 is made up of 17 amino acids. Germline V CDR1 and CDR2: MGHRA, YSYEKL. This CDR3 reads CASSQEKGTSGGNEQFF. The CDR3, as DNA: TGCGCCAGCAGCCAAGAGAAAGGGACTAGCGGGGGGAATGAGCAGTTCTTC.

The table lists this clone with a few counts. This chain connects TRBV7-8 to TRBJ2-3, with 7 bases identical to TRBD2. This CDR3 has 14 residues. V shed 5 bases and J 1 base; nucleotides not matched to a gene: 3. Germline-derived CDR1 and CDR2 are SGHVS and FQNEAQ. The DNA of the CDR3 is TGTGCCAGCAGCCTAACTAGCGGCACAGATACGCAGTATTTT. Residues: CASSLTSGTDTQYF.